The rows below give T cell receptor beta chains drawn from one sample of a study of blood T cells in healthy people across ages. A single record per CDR3 protein comes from TCRdb applying MiXCR to the 5' RACE reads. The sample records approximately 580,000 distinct CDR3 sequences, 24% being singletons. These same data were also listed under a study on T cells of mothers and their children.

The sequenced sample consisted of blood. Receptors originate from a boy younger than 18 in good health. Each CDR3 is given with its conserved first and last residue. The D gene is left open where the match is weak. Clone size is given for some rows only: seen once, a few or many times, or a class if the clone is expanded.

size: NA
V: TRBV7-8
D: TRBD1
J: TRBJ2-7
CDR3: CASSTGQGHYEQYF
DNA: TGTGCCAGCAGCACGGGACAGGGGCATTACGAGCAGTACTTC

size: few
V: TRBV11-2
D: NA
J: TRBJ1-4
CDR3: CASSPTGSTNEKLFF
DNA: TGTGCCAGCAGCCCCACAGGGTCAACTAATGAAAAACTGTTTTTT

size: NA
V: TRBV28
D: TRBD1
J: TRBJ1-5
CDR3: CASSLILPGQGNQPQHF
DNA: TGTGCCAGCAGTTTAATATTACCGGGACAGGGCAATCAGCCCCAGCATTTT

size: NA
V: TRBV6-2/TRBV6-3
D: TRBD1
J: TRBJ2-5
CDR3: CASNPGQGSRMETQYF
DNA: TGTGCCAGCAATCCAGGACAGGGATCAAGGATGGAGACCCAGTACTTC

size: many
V: TRBV2
D: NA
J: TRBJ2-5
CDR3: CASQSGTQYF
DNA: TGTGCCAGTCAGTCGGGGACCCAGTACTTC

size: few
V: TRBV29-1
D: NA
J: TRBJ2-5
CDR3: CSVKASMDQETQYF
DNA: TGCAGCGTCAAGGCTAGTATGGACCAAGAGACCCAGTACTTC

size: few
V: TRBV4-3
D: NA
J: TRBJ1-4
CDR3: CASSQDLGGPTNEKLFF
DNA: TGCGCCAGCAGCCAAGATCTAGGGGGTCCAACTAATGAAAAACTGTTTTTT

size: few
V: TRBV29-1
D: TRBD1
J: TRBJ2-3
CDR3: CSGGGTGSGTDTQYF
DNA: TGCAGCGGAGGGGGGACAGGGAGCGGCACAGATACGCAGTATTTT

size: NA
V: TRBV27
D: NA
J: TRBJ1-5
CDR3: CASSFRGNQPQHF
DNA: TGTGCCAGCAGTTTTCGGGGCAATCAGCCCCAGCATTTT

size: few
V: TRBV28
D: NA
J: TRBJ2-5
CDR3: CASSPFPGRQETQYF
DNA: TGTGCCAGCAGTCCCTTTCCTGGCAGGCAAGAGACCCAGTACTTC

size: NA
V: TRBV5-6
D: NA
J: TRBJ1-1
CDR3: CASSRRVRPTEAFF
DNA: TGTGCCAGCAGCCGGCGCGTCCGACCTACTGAAGCTTTCTTT

size: NA
V: TRBV4-3
D: NA
J: TRBJ1-6
CDR3: CASSQGETSSYNSPLHF
DNA: TGCGCCAGCAGCCAAGGGGAGACGAGCTCCTATAATTCACCCCTCCACTTT

size: NA
V: TRBV20-1
D: NA
J: TRBJ2-1
CDR3: CSAREVVGVGFF
DNA: TGCAGTGCTAGAGAGGTTGTCGGAGTTGGGTTCTTC

size: NA
V: TRBV4-3
D: TRBD1
J: TRBJ1-3
CDR3: CASSQGQGVSGNTIYF
DNA: TGCGCCAGCAGCCAGGGACAGGGGGTATCTGGAAACACCATATATTTT

size: NA
V: TRBV4-3
D: TRBD2
J: TRBJ2-1
CDR3: CASNIRGWKLAGYNEQFF
DNA: TGCGCCAGCAACATAAGAGGCTGGAAACTAGCGGGATACAATGAGCAGTTCTTC

size: NA
V: TRBV7-2
D: TRBD1
J: TRBJ2-7
CDR3: CASSSYGQGLNEQYF
DNA: TGTGCCAGCAGCTCCTACGGACAGGGACTCAACGAGCAGTACTTC

size: NA
V: TRBV13
D: NA
J: TRBJ1-1
CDR3: CASSLERGGTEAFF
DNA: TGTGCCAGCAGCTTAGAGCGGGGAGGTACTGAAGCTTTCTTT

size: NA
V: TRBV10-3
D: TRBD1
J: TRBJ1-1
CDR3: CAISGQGWENTEAFF
DNA: TGTGCCATCAGTGGACAGGGGTGGGAGAACACTGAAGCCTTCTTT

size: NA
V: TRBV12-3/TRBV12-4
D: NA
J: TRBJ2-7
CDR3: CASSLSQQHIKTYEQYF
DNA: TGTGCCAGCAGTTTATCGCAGCAGCACATTAAAACCTACGAGCAGTACTTC

size: many
V: TRBV20-1
D: NA
J: TRBJ2-1
CDR3: CSAEDREPLSYEQFF
DNA: TGCAGTGCAGAAGACCGGGAGCCACTTTCCTATGAGCAGTTCTTC

size: NA
V: TRBV6-5
D: NA
J: TRBJ2-7
CDR3: CASSQGYGTYEQYF
DNA: TGTGCCAGCAGTCAGGGGTACGGTACCTACGAGCAGTACTTC

size: NA
V: TRBV7-2
D: NA
J: TRBJ2-5
CDR3: CASSLLAGRVETQYF
DNA: TGTGCCAGCAGCTTATTGGCGGGAAGGGTGGAGACCCAGTACTTC

size: few
V: TRBV7-8
D: TRBD2
J: TRBJ2-1
CDR3: CASSSSHGGEVNNEQFF
DNA: TGTGCCAGCAGCTCGAGCCACGGGGGGGAAGTCAACAATGAGCAGTTCTTC

size: few
V: TRBV5-1
D: TRBD1
J: TRBJ2-1
CDR3: CASSKDRESWGYNEQFF
DNA: TGCGCCAGCAGCAAGGACAGGGAGTCTTGGGGCTACAATGAGCAGTTCTTC